This T cell receptor beta chain was profiled in a study of CD8 T cells in Susac syndrome (dated by TCRdb to between 2018 and 2021). Regarding the research as a whole: Repertoire sequencing was used to test whether CD8+ T cell activation and differentiation in Susac syndrome was antigen driven. The study compared CD8+ T cell repertoire clonality among 12 healthy donors, about 14 Susac syndrome patients and roughly 16 multiple sclerosis patients. Broader findings and caveats from the paper: The number of individuals in the TCR sequencing and HLA analysis was acknowledged as relatively small.

In this sample, this clonotype turned up once. The target of this receptor is not known. No quality values exist for individual bases; no much larger clone is one base distant. A single read makes a weak case. RNA was extracted using the RNeasy kit, and roughly 0.5 to 1 ug of the RNA was reverse transcribed with random hexamers. TCR beta CDR3 regions were amplified with the immunoSEQ multiplex PCR assay covering 54 Vbeta and 13 Jbeta segments. To correct PCR amplification bias, a synthetic template baseline was used for both primer optimization and computational correction. The original pipeline was this. Reads were annotated to V, D and J genes per IMGT and analyzed with immunoSEQ Analyzer, keeping only productive sequences. To calculate clonality, Shannon entropy was normalized by log2 of the number of productive unique sequences and then subtracted from one. For each patient and control, public and private clones were evaluated among the 100 most prevalent clones. Clones were defined as Susac-specific when absent from the healthy and MS cohorts, from about 1,100 published viral clones and from other ImmuneACCESS disease sequences. TCRdb handled the public reads itself, with Q25 trimming in fastp and clone calling in MiXCR, and kept productive beta chains. For every CDR3 protein sequence, its rows merge into one entry that carries the most common genes and DNA. The V and J calls here are based on TCRdb, not the publication. The sample table contains over 95,000 distinct CDR3 sequences; only one count was recorded for 92% of them. The ten largest account for roughly 0.11% of the sample.

Peripheral blood CD8+ and CD4+ T cells from healthy donors, Susac syndrome patients and multiple sclerosis patients were profiled by high-throughput TCR beta sequencing. Healthy donors were included as age- and sex-matched controls. CD8+ TEMRA cells were enriched by FACS, while bulk CD8+ and CD4+ T cells were purified by magnetic negative isolation. Blood was drawn into EDTA tubes, processed within 24 hours, and PBMCs were isolated by density gradient centrifugation. PBMCs intended for TCR sequencing were cryopreserved in liquid nitrogen and were subsequently thawed in a 37 degrees C water bath. Purity of sorted or isolated CD4+, CD8+ and CD8+ TEMRA cells was at least 90%. V lost 3 bases and J lost 0 bases, and the count of bases not matched to a germline gene is 3. From cysteine to phenylalanine, the CDR3 is 17 amino acids long. The read is trimmed to its CDR3 DNA, 51 bases read in frame from base 1. The germline V gene specifies SGHTA as CDR1 and FQGNSA as CDR2.

The TCR was taken from a human donor in good health. What was sequenced was CD8+ T cells from PBMCs. The V gene is TRBV7-2 and the J gene is TRBJ2-1; 12 central bases correspond to TRBD2. The CDR3 protein sequence reads: CASSFLAGGSSYNEQFF. The DNA sequence is as follows: TGTGCCAGCAGCTTTCTAGCGGGGGGGAGCTCCTACAATGAGCAGTTCTTC.